The 27 T cell receptor beta chains presented below share a single source sample, sequenced in a study of T cells after yellow fever vaccination. A single record per CDR3 protein comes from TCRdb applying MiXCR to the 5' RACE reads. The data show 620,000 or so distinct CDR3 sequences, about a sixth seen once. Sample: PBMCs, taken roughly 5 days after the first yellow fever vaccination. These receptors were taken from a man between 18 and 35 years old who received the YFV17D yellow fever vaccine.

The chain carries TRBV20-1 and TRBJ2-4; a possible D gene is TRBD1 (6 bases). The CDR3 sequence is 13 residues long. CDR1 and CDR2 (germline): DFQATT, SNEGSKA (reference sequence). Trimming left V 5 bases short and J 5 bases short, with 13 bases between. This chain's CDR3 is CSALRGSENIQYF. CDR3 coding DNA: TGCAGTGCTCTGAGGGGGAGCGAAAACATTCAGTACTTC.

The chain joins TRBV5-1 to TRBJ1-6; a possible D gene is TRBD1 (5 bases). Germline-derived CDR1 and CDR2 are SGHRS and YFSETQ. V lost 1 base and J 9 bases, leaving 11 bases between the germline ends. This CDR3 contains 14 residues. The CDR3 is CASSLQGDRSPLHF. CDR3 bases: TGCGCCAGCAGCTTGCAAGGGGATCGTTCACCCCTCCACTTT.

This chain joins TRBV6-1 and TRBJ2-7; TRBD1 agrees at 8 bases. The CDR3 spans 16 residues. The V segment lost 6 bases and the J segment 0 bases; nucleotides outside the gene matches: 10. The V gene's germline CDR1 is MNHNS and CDR2 SASEGT. In DNA form, the CDR3 reads TGTGCCAGCAGCCTTATCCGGGACAGGTTCTCCTACGAGCAGTACTTC. Translated: CASSLIRDRFSYEQYF.

J is TRBJ2-7 and V is TRBV27; D not certain. V lost 3 bases to trimming and J lost 0 bases, with 12 bases between them. There are 15 residues in the CDR3. CDR1 and CDR2 from the germline V gene are MNHEY and SMNVEV (reference sequence). CDR3 residues: CASSFSRQSSYEQYF. The CDR3, as DNA: TGTGCCAGCAGTTTCAGTCGGCAGTCCTCCTACGAGCAGTACTTC.

The chain joins TRBV6-5 to TRBJ1-5; no clear D. The germline V gene has CDR1 MNHEY and CDR2 SVGAGI. Trimming removed 6 bases from V and 1 base from J, with 4 bases in between. The CDR3 totals 12 residues. The CDR3 nucleotides read TGTGCCAGCAGACACAGCAATCAGCCCCAGCATTTT. Its translation: CASRHSNQPQHF.

This clonotype was counted a few times. The chain carries TRBV6-6 and TRBJ1-2; D is perhaps TRBD1 (5 bases). There are 11 residues in the CDR3. The germline gives CDR1 MNHNY, CDR2 SVGAGI (reference sequence). The V and J ends lost 10 bases and 13 bases respectively, with 19 bases between them. In DNA, the CDR3 is TGTGCCACTAAACTAGGGCCGAGGGGCACCTTC. This translates into CATKLGPRGTF.

This chain uses TRBV7-2 with TRBJ1-1; D is unclear. The germline CDR1 and CDR2 sequences are SGHTA and FQGNSA. This CDR3 contains 14 residues. Trimming shortened V by 5 bases and J by 1 base, and 11 bases separated the two germline ends. In nucleotides, the CDR3 is TGTGCCAGCAGCCAGAAAATCGGGAACACTGAAGCTTTCTTT. Translated: CASSQKIGNTEAFF.

V and J are TRBV5-1 and TRBJ2-7, with D perhaps assigned TRBD1 or TRBD2 (5 bases each). The CDR3 sequence is 17 residues long. CDR1 is SGHRS and CDR2 is YFSETQ in the germline V gene. V was cut by 0 bases and J by 4 bases, with 20 bases left in between. The CDR3 reads CASSLVYTRDGHYEQYF. Here the CDR3 DNA reads TGCGCCAGCAGCTTGGTCTATACACGGGACGGACATTACGAGCAGTACTTC.

This clonotype was seen more than once but under ten times. This sequence joins TRBV12-3 or TRBV12-4 and TRBJ1-6; D gene ambiguous. V was clipped by 1 base and J by 7 bases, with 11 bases between them. The length of the CDR3 is 15 residues. The CDR3: CASSLVGRRNSPLHF. The DNA of the CDR3 is TGTGCCAGCAGTTTAGTAGGCCGCAGAAATTCACCCCTCCACTTT.

V gene TRBV3-1 combines with J gene TRBJ1-2, with 8 bases that match TRBD1. Germline loops: CDR1 LGHDT, CDR2 YNNKEL (reference sequence). V was clipped by 2 bases and J by 0 bases; unmatched bases: 5. The length of the CDR3 is 16 residues. The CDR3 DNA reads as TGTGCCAGCAGCCAATTCAGGGGGCGAACTAACTATGGCTACACCTTC. It yields the protein CASSQFRGRTNYGYTF.

The chain is built from TRBV6-1 and TRBJ1-6, with D uncertain. V lost 6 bases, J lost 13 bases, and 22 bases lay in between. Germline CDR1 reads MNHNS; CDR2 reads SASEGT. This CDR3 region has 15 residues. The CDR3 nucleotides are TGTGCCAGCAGCCTCCTGGGTATCAGCCTTTTGCCCCTCCACTTT. As protein: CASSLLGISLLPLHF.

This clonotype was seen repeatedly, ten times or more. The chain recombines TRBV6-2 or TRBV6-3 with TRBJ2-6, with 8 bases aligning to TRBD1. The germline CDR1 and CDR2 sequences are MNHEY and SVGEGT. With V trimmed by 5 bases and J by 2 bases, 11 bases remained unmatched. The CDR3 is 18 amino acids. The CDR3 DNA reads as TGTGCCAGCAGTCGTAGCCGGGACAGGTGGACTGGGGCCAACGTCCTGACTTTC. This encodes CASSRSRDRWTGANVLTF.

The chain uses TRBV7-9 and TRBJ2-3; 8 bases are shared with TRBD2. Germline V CDR1 and CDR2: SEHNR, FQNEAQ (reference sequence). CDR3 length equals 13 residues. V shed 8 bases and J 8 bases; nucleotides not matched to a gene: 9. As DNA, the CDR3 is TGTGCCAGCGAGGCGGGGGGTGAAGCTACGCAGTATTTT. It encodes CASEAGGEATQYF.

This clonotype came up a few times. The chain links TRBV6-4 to TRBJ2-1, with 14 bases lining up with TRBD2. This CDR3 has 16 residues. J lost 8 bases, V lost 6 bases, and 9 bases had no gene match. Germline V gene data show CDR1 as MRHNA and CDR2 as SNTAGT. The CDR3, as DNA: TGTGCCAGCAGCCCCGGACTAGCGGGGGGAGTCTATGAGCAGTTCTTC. Protein sequence: CASSPGLAGGVYEQFF.

This clonotype was detected many times. At one end, the junction sequence differs from germline, possibly due to a read error. The chain is built from TRBV12-3 or TRBV12-4 and TRBJ2-5; tentative D call: TRBD2 (5 bases). The CDR3 sequence is 14 residues long. The CDR3 region is CASSLGRGQETQYF. CDR3 DNA sequence: TGCGCCAGCAGCTTGGGTCGGGGACAAGAGACCCAGTACTTC.

The J gene is TRBJ1-2, the V gene TRBV6-6; D is undetermined. The CDR3 runs to 13 residues. V was clipped by 5 bases and J by 8 bases, with 15 bases between them. Germline assignment: CDR1 MNHNY and CDR2 SVGAGI (reference sequence). The DNA of the CDR3 is TGTGCCAGCAGTGAGATTACCCTCAGAGGCTACACCTTC. This encodes CASSEITLRGYTF.

The V call is TRBV6-2 or TRBV6-3, the J call TRBJ2-6, with D unresolved. This CDR3 region has 15 residues. Looked up from germline, CDR1 is MNHEY and CDR2 is SVGEGT. CDR3 DNA sequence: TGTTCAACCAGTGGGGTAAAGACTGGGGCCAACGTCCTGACTTTC. It specifies CSTSGVKTGANVLTF.

This clonotype occurred a few times. The gene calls are TRBV7-9 and TRBJ2-5, with a weak D call TRBD2 (5 bases). V shed 3 bases and J shed 2 bases, with 10 bases lying between them. The germline gives CDR1 SEHNR, CDR2 FQNEAQ (reference sequence). CDR3 size: 14 residues. Here the CDR3 reads CASSFEGFQETQYF. The DNA of the CDR3 is TGTGCCAGCAGCTTTGAGGGATTTCAAGAGACCCAGTACTTC.

This clonotype appeared a few times. V usage is TRBV20-1 and J usage is TRBJ1-6; TRBD1 agrees at 9 bases. J gave up 10 bases and V 1 base, and 14 bases lay outside the gene matches. Germline V lookup: CDR1 DFQATT, CDR2 SNEGSKA (reference sequence). The CDR3 length is 17 residues. The CDR3 DNA sequence: TGCAGTGCTAGAGGCGGACAGGGGAGTCCGGGGTACTCACCCCTCCACTTT. It specifies CSARGGQGSPGYSPLHF.

This clonotype was picked up a small number of times. The rearrangement links TRBV3-1 to TRBJ2-1, with D unresolved. The CDR3 runs to 13 residues. V lost 4 bases to trimming and J lost 8 bases, with 12 bases between them. Germline V gives CDR1 LGHDT, CDR2 YNNKEL (reference sequence). The CDR3 is CASSLQVNHEQFF. CDR3 in DNA: TGTGCCAGCAGCCTCCAGGTGAACCATGAGCAGTTCTTC.

This clonotype was observed a handful of times. The V and J genes are TRBV7-2 and TRBJ2-3, with D hard to call. This CDR3 region has 12 residues. The ends were cut back, 7 bases at V and 6 bases at J, with 11 bases in the middle. Germline V gene lookup returns CDR1 SGHTA and CDR2 FQGNSA. The CDR3 DNA is TGTGCCAGCACCCTATTTTGGGATACGCAGTATTTT. This gives the protein CASTLFWDTQYF.

This clonotype was seen a handful of times. The rearrangement joins TRBV10-3 to TRBJ2-3; D not resolved. V shed 6 bases and J shed 2 bases, with 3 bases lying between them. This CDR3 comprises 11 residues. Germline values: CDR1 ENHRY, CDR2 SYGVKD. The CDR3 region has the DNA TGTGCCATCAGGGTCACAGATACGCAGTATTTT. It encodes CAIRVTDTQYF.

The chain joins TRBV18 to TRBJ2-1, with D possibly matching TRBD1 (6 bases). Trimming left V 3 bases short and J 4 bases short, with 16 bases between. Germline-derived CDR1 and CDR2 are KGHSH and LQKENI. The CDR3 covers 16 residues. CDR3 sequence reads: CASSPPTGPLYNEQFF. The CDR3 bases are TGTGCCAGCTCACCCCCGACAGGTCCGCTTTACAATGAGCAGTTCTTC.

This clonotype came up a few times. The CDR3 bases are TGTGCCAGCAGCTTTAAGGACACCGGGGAGCTGTTTTTT. Translating it yields CASSFKDTGELFF. The gene calls are TRBV7-6 and TRBJ2-2; unclear D gene. Germline-derived CDR1 and CDR2 are SGHVS and FNYEAQ. V was shortened by 3 bases and J by 3 bases, with 5 bases between the two germline ends. The CDR3 has 13 residues. The full variable domain, in which reference TRBV7-6 and TRBJ2-2 provide the parts outside the CDR3, is GAGVSQSPRYKVTKRGQDVALRCDPISGHVSLYWYRQALGQGPEFLTYFNYEAQQDKSGLPNDRFSAERPEGSISTLTIQRTEQRDSAMYRCASSFKDTGELFFGEGSRLTVL.

In its sample, this clonotype was seen a few times. The rearrangement uses TRBV28 and TRBJ2-2; possible D gene TRBD1, 5 bases. CDR1 is MDHEN and CDR2 is SYDVKM in the germline V gene. The V end was cut by 7 bases, the J end by 6 bases, with 12 bases between. CDR3 length: 13 amino acids. The CDR3 region has the DNA TGTGCCAGCAAAGGGGTCGGCGCCGGGGAGCTGTTTTTT. It translates to CASKGVGAGELFF.

This chain uses TRBV20-1 with TRBJ2-3; D perhaps matches TRBD2 (6 bases). The V end lost 5 bases, the J end lost 5 bases, and 20 bases lay between the germline ends. The length of the CDR3 is 15 residues. Germline values: CDR1 DFQATT, CDR2 SNEGSKA (reference sequence). The chain's CDR3 is CSAREPFNPEDTQYF. The CDR3 nucleotides read TGCAGTGCTCGGGAGCCTTTCAATCCGGAAGATACGCAGTATTTT.

The rearrangement links TRBV10-3 to TRBJ1-2; D uncertain. The CDR3 runs 13 residues. The V gene lost 8 bases and the J gene lost 2 bases, with 12 bases spanning the gap. Germline V gene data show CDR1 as ENHRY and CDR2 as SYGVKD. The CDR3: CAIAIQGNYGYTF. CDR3 bases: TGTGCCATCGCGATCCAAGGGAACTATGGCTACACCTTC.